The T cell receptor (beta chain) under discussion was sequenced for a study of blood T cells in healthy people across ages. Primed by a sample-barcoded 5' primer and a J-beta primer mix, a second PCR proceeded for 7 to 11 cycles. TCRdb reprocessed the 5' RACE reads via MiXCR and lists one record per CDR3 protein. The data contain 650,000 to 800,000 distinct CDR3 sequences, around 45% of them singletons. This clonotype occurred many times. Germline V lookup: CDR1 SNHLY, CDR2 FYNNEI. This CDR3 has 13 residues. The J segment lost 4 bases and the V segment lost 10 bases, leaving 7 bases of the junction unmatched.

The chain is built from TRBV2 and TRBJ2-5, with TRBD1 matching 9 bases. Sequencing used blood. The TCR sequence derives from a man aged 60 to 75 in good health. The CDR3: CATHRGLGETQYF. The CDR3 bases are TGTGCCACCCACAGGGGGCTGGGAGAGACCCAGTACTTC.